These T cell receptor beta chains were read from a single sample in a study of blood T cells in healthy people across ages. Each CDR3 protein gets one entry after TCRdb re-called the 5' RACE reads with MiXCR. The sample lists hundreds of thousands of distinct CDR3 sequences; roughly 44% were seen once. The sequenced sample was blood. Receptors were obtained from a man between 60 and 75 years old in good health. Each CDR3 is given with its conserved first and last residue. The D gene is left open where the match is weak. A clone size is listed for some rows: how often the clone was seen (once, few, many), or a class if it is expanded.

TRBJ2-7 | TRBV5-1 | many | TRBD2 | CASSPLAGSSYEQYF | TGTGCCAGCAGTCCCCTAGCGGGGAGCTCCTACGAGCAGTACTTC
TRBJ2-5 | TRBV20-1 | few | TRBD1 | CSAWDRGKGETQYF | TGCAGTGCCTGGGACAGGGGGAAGGGGGAGACCCAGTACTTC
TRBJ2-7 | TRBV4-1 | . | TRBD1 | CASSQAGQGKRGYEQYF | TGCGCCAGCAGCCAAGCCGGACAGGGGAAAAGGGGCTACGAGCAGTACTTC
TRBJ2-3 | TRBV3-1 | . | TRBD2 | CASSLRTSGGPRTDTQYF | TGTGCCAGCAGCCTACGGACTAGCGGGGGGCCCCGCACAGATACGCAGTATTTT
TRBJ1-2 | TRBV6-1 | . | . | CASSEVAIGRITNYGYTF | TGTGCCAGCAGTGAAGTCGCTATTGGACGGATCACGAACTATGGCTACACCTTC
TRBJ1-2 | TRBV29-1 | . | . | CSVAFGGTSASGYTF | TGCAGCGTTGCTTTCGGTGGGACTTCGGCCTCTGGCTACACCTTC
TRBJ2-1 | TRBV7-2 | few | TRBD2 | CASSLAPGLAGGRQFF | TGTGCCAGCAGCTTAGCGCCCGGACTAGCGGGGGGTAGGCAGTTCTTC
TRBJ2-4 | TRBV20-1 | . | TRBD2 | CGTSGGPWNIQYF | TGCGGGACTAGCGGGGGGCCGTGGAACATTCAGTACTTC
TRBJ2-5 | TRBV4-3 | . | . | CASSQEARETQYF | TGCGCCAGCAGCCAAGAAGCCCGAGAGACCCAGTACTTC
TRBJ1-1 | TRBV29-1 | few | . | CSAIKTPLNTEAFF | TGCAGCGCCATAAAGACACCCTTGAACACTGAAGCTTTCTTT
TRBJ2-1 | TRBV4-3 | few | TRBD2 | CASSRGSGGSNEQFF | TGCGCCAGCAGCCGGGGGAGCGGGGGGTCCAATGAGCAGTTCTTC
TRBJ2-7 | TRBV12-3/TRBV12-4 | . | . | CASSEAGPYEQYF | TGTGCCAGCTCCGAAGCGGGCCCCTACGAGCAGTACTTC
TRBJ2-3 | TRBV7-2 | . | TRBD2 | CASSAPTSGGSGGTQYF | TGTGCCAGCAGCGCCCCGACTAGCGGGGGCTCAGGCGGTACGCAGTATTTT
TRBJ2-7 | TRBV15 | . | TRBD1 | CATTETGGYEQYF | TGTGCCACCACCGAGACAGGGGGCTACGAGCAGTACTTC
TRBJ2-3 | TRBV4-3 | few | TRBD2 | CASSPSGGSDTQYF | TGCGCCAGCAGCCCGAGCGGGGGGTCAGATACGCAGTATTTT
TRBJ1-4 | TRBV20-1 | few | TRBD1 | CSARSGGASEKLFF | TGCAGTGCTCGCTCAGGGGGGGCAAGTGAAAAACTGTTTTTT
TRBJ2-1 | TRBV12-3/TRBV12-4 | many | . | CASSPAVGVTGNEQFF | TGTGCCAGCAGTCCGGCTGTCGGAGTTACCGGCAATGAGCAGTTCTTC
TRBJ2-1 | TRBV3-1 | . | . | CASSQTTRGETQFF | TGTGCCAGCAGCCAAACGACTAGGGGTGAGACCCAGTTCTTC
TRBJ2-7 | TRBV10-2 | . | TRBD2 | CASSAASGGIYEQYF | TGCGCCAGCAGTGCGGCTAGCGGGGGGATTTACGAGCAGTACTTC
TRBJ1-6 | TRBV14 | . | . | CASSLRAGFGSPLHF | TGTGCCAGCAGCCTCAGGGCGGGCTTCGGTTCACCCCTCCACTTT
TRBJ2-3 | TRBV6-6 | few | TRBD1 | CASRLGDRGGDTQYF | TGTGCCAGCAGACTGGGGGACAGGGGTGGAGATACGCAGTATTTT
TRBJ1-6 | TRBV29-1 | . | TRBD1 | CSTRDRGSESPLHF | TGCAGCACCCGGGACAGGGGGTCTGAATCACCCCTCCACTTT
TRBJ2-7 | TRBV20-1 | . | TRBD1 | CSARDSGTGAYEQYF | TGCAGTGCTAGAGATTCCGGGACAGGGGCCTACGAGCAGTACTTC
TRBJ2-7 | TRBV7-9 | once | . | CASSFLQGGEQYF | TGTGCCAGCAGCTTTCTTCAGGGGGGGGAGCAGTACTTC
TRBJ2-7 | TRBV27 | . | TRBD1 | CASSLGRGQGPYEQYF | TGTGCCAGCAGTTTGGGCAGGGGACAGGGCCCCTACGAGCAGTACTTC
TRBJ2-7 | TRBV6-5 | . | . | CASRGPTDKHEQYF | TGTGCCAGCAGAGGACCGACAGACAAGCATGAGCAGTACTTC
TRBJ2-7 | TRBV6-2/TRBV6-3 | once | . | CAIRTDAVGSQYF | TGTGCCATAAGGACAGATGCCGTGGGGAGCCAGTACTTC
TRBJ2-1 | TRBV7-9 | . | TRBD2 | CASSPKTSGASYEQFF | TGTGCCAGCAGCCCTAAAACTAGCGGGGCTTCTTATGAGCAGTTCTTC
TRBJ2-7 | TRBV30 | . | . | CAWTLTQGYEQYF | TGTGCCTGGACCCTCACCCAGGGATACGAGCAGTACTTC
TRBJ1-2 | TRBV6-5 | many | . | CASSYSKRMNYGYTF | TGTGCCAGCAGTTACTCGAAGCGAATGAACTATGGCTACACCTTC
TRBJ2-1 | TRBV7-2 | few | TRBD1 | CASSLAATNRDRAFF | TGTGCCAGCAGCTTAGCGGCAACAAACCGGGACAGGGCGTTCTTC
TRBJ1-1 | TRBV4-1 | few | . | CASKGGGPWGNTEAFF | TGCGCCAGCAAGGGGGGGGGCCCGTGGGGGAACACTGAAGCTTTCTTT
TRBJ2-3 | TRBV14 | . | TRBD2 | CASSQDEGTKNTQYF | TGTGCCAGCAGCCAAGATGAGGGGACTAAAAATACGCAGTATTTT
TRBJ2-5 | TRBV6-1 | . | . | CASSAFGGGSGETQYF | TGTGCCAGCAGTGCCTTCGGTGGGGGTTCGGGAGAGACCCAGTACTTC
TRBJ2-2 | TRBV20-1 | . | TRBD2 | CSARDGRGGASTGELFF | TGCAGTGCCCGAGACGGACGCGGGGGGGCCTCGACCGGGGAGCTGTTTTTT
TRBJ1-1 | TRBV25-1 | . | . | CASSRGSGTEAFF | TGTGCCAGCAGTAGGGGCTCAGGCACTGAAGCTTTCTTT
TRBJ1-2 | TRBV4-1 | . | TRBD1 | CASSQDQGGWRGYTF | TGCGCCAGCAGCCAGGATCAGGGGGGCTGGAGGGGCTACACCTTC
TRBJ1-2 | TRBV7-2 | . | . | CASSLGAGRPGPGYTF | TGTGCCAGCAGCTTAGGTGCGGGCAGGCCAGGCCCTGGCTACACCTTC
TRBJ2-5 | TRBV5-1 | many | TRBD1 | CASSLVGQGVGGNEQYF | TGCGCCAGCAGCTTGGTTGGACAGGGGGTAGGGGGCAATGAGCAGTACTTC
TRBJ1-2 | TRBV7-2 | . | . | CASSLSVVWSYGYTF | TGTGCCAGCAGCCTCTCGGTGGTGTGGAGCTATGGCTACACCTTC
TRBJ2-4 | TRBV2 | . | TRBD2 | CASSETRGGLNIQYF | TGTGCCAGCAGTGAAACCCGGGGGGGCCTGAACATTCAGTACTTC
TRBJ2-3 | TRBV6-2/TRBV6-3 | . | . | CASRGGTAGSADTQYF | TGTGCCAGCAGGGGAGGGACAGCCGGTAGCGCAGATACGCAGTATTTT
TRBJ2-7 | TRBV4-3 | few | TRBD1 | CASSQERTDRPPYEQYF | TGCGCCAGCAGCCAAGAGAGGACGGACAGGCCCCCCTACGAGCAGTACTTC
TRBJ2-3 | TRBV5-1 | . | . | CASSRLGTTTDTQYF | TGCGCCAGCAGCCGCCTTGGGACGACTACAGATACGCAGTATTTT
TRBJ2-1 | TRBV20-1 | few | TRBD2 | CSARSGGANNEQFF | TGCAGTGCTAGAAGCGGGGGGGCCAACAATGAGCAGTTCTTC
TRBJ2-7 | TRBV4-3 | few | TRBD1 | CASSQERSRGRFEQYF | TGCGCCAGCAGCCAAGAGAGGAGTAGGGGGCGCTTCGAGCAGTACTTC
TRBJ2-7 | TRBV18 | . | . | CASSPNSPYEQYF | TGTGCCAGCTCACCGAACAGCCCCTACGAGCAGTACTTC
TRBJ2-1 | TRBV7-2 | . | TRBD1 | CASSLYGTGSHEQFF | TGTGCCAGCAGCTTATACGGGACAGGGTCGCATGAGCAGTTCTTC
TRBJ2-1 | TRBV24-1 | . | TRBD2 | CAASDPTSGGSDEQFF | TGTGCCGCCAGTGACCCGACTAGCGGGGGGAGTGATGAGCAGTTCTTC
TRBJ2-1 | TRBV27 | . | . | CASSLSRTTSSYEQFF | TGTGCCAGCAGTTTATCGAGGACAACAAGCTCCTACGAGCAGTTCTTC
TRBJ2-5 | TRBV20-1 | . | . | CSATGRAQETQYF | TGCAGTGCGACCGGCAGGGCTCAGGAGACCCAGTACTTC
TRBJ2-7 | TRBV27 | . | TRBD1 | CASMGQGTYEQYF | TGTGCCAGCATGGGACAGGGGACCTACGAGCAGTACTTC
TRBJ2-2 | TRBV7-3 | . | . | CASSLSTANTGELFF | TGTGCCAGCAGCTTAAGCACCGCGAACACCGGGGAGCTGTTTTTT
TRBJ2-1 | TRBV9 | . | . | CASSVVSRNEQFF | TGTGCCAGCAGCGTAGTGTCGAGGAATGAGCAGTTCTTC